This T cell receptor (beta chain) is from a study of PD-L1 blockade in urothelial cancer. Whole-study context: About 85% of the roughly 30 patients were males with bladder-origin urothelial cancer. Prior exposure to chemotherapy in patients amounted to 0 to 3 regimens received. Typically, measured as a median, blood samples had roughly 140,000 T cells.

Time point described: peripheral blood 6 weeks after treatment start. Clones were read by immunoSEQ multiplex PCR, and TCRdb kept only the in-frame ones, dropping some. The table lists about 43,000 clones, about 83% of them singletons. This receptor was taken from a man in his 60s with urothelial cancer. Sequencing was performed on PBMCs, taken around atezolizumab (anti-PD-L1) treatment.

This CDR3 is CASSRTSALNYEQYF. The CDR3 DNA sequence: TGTGCCAGCAGCCGTACTAGTGCCCTCAACTACGAGCAGTACTTC. J is TRBJ2-7 and V is TRBV5-5; D is possibly TRBD2 (5 bases). Germline CDR1 SGHKS, CDR2 YYEKEE (reference sequence). Trimming removed 4 bases at V and 3 bases at J, with 17 bases between. There are 15 residues in the CDR3.